The clone carrying this T cell receptor beta chain was seen a few times. Germline assignment: CDR1 SGHTA and CDR2 FQGTGA. This CDR3 has 14 residues. Losses at the gene ends were 5 bases for V and 4 bases for J; bases not matched to a gene: 6. The record originates from a study of CD8 T cells in Susac syndrome. RNA totalling roughly 0.45 to 1 ug underwent reverse transcription with random hexamers. The amplification used immunoSEQ multiplex PCR on TCR beta CDR3; it spanned 54 Vbeta and 13 Jbeta. TCRdb re-called the immunoSEQ multiplex PCR reads with MiXCR, one entry per CDR3 protein. The data contain about 130,000 distinct CDR3 sequences, approximately 95% of them singletons.

The sample taken for sequencing was CD8+ T cells from PBMCs. The sequence was obtained from a human donor with Susac syndrome. V gene TRBV7-3 combines with J gene TRBJ1-1, with 8 bases that match TRBD1. CDR3: CASSPTGGGTEAFF. Here the CDR3 DNA reads TGTGCCAGCAGCCCTACAGGGGGTGGCACTGAAGCTTTCTTT.